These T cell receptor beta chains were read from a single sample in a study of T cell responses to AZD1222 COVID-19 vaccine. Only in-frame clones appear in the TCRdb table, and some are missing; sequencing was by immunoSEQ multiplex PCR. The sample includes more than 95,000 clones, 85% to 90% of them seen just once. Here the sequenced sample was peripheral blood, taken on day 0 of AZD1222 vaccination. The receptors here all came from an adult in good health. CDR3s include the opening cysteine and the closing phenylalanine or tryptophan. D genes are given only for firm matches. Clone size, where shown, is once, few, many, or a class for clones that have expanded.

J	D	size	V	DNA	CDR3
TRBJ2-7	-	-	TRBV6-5	TGTGCCAGCAGCCCGGACATGGGCAACGAGCAGTACTTC	CASSPDMGNEQYF
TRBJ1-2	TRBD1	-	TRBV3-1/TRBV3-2	TGTGCCAGCAGCCAAATCGACAGGGGCTATGGCTACACCTTC	CASSQIDRGYGYTF
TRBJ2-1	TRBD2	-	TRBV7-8	TGTGCCAGCAGCCTGACTAGCGATGAGCAGTTCTTC	CASSLTSDEQFF
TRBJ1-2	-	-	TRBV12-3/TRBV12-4	TGTGCCAGCAGTCCCAGGGGCGATGGCTACACCTTC	CASSPRGDGYTF
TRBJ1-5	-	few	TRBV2	TGTGCCAGCAGCGGACGGCTCCAAGATCAGCCCCAGCATTTT	CASSGRLQDQPQHF
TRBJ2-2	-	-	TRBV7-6	TGTGCCAGCAGTCCTCAGGTGATTGGGGAGCTGTTTTTT	CASSPQVIGELFF
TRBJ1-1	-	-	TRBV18	TGTGCCAGCTCATCTAAATCGAACACTGAAGCTTTCTTT	CASSSKSNTEAFF
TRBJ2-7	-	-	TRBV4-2	TGTGCCAGCAGCCCCCTCGGGGGCGAGCAGTACTTC	CASSPLGGEQYF
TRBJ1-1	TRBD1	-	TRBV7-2	TGTGCCAGCAGCCTCCTGGGACAGGGGCGTGAAGCTTTCTTT	CASSLLGQGREAFF
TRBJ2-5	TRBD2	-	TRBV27	TGTGCCAGCAGCCCCCCGGGACTACCCTGGACCCAGTACTTC	CASSPPGLPWTQYF
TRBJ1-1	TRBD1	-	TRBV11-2	TGTGCCAGCAGCTTAGGTTCGACAGGGGTGAACACTGAAGCTTTCTTT	CASSLGSTGVNTEAFF
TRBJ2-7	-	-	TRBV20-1	TGCAGTGCTGGATCGACCTACGAGCAGTACTTC	CSAGSTYEQYF
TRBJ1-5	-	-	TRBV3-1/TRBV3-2	TGTGCCAGCAGCCAAGGGGGGGGCGCAGGCAATCAGCCCCAGCATTTT	CASSQGGGAGNQPQHF
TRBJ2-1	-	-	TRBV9	TGTGCCAGCAGCTCCACCAGCGGAATCTCCTACAATGAGCAGTTCTTC	CASSSTSGISYNEQFF
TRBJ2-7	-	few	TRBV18	TGTGCCAGCTCAGCCGATTACAGGGAGCATAAGCAGTACTTC	CASSADYREHKQYF
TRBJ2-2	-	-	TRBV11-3	TGTGCCAGCAGTTTGGGGCCCAAGGCCGGGGAGCTGTTTTTT	CASSLGPKAGELFF
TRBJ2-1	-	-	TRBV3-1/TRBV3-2	TGTGCCAGCAGCCAAGATGTCGGGCGGGGCTATGAGCAGTTCTTC	CASSQDVGRGYEQFF
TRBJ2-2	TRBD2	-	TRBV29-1	TGCAGCGTGCTAGCGGGGGGGCCGGAGCTGTTTTTT	CSVLAGGPELFF
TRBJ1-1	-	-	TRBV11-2	TGTGCCAGCAGCTCCGTTGGGACTGAAGCTTTCTTT	CASSSVGTEAFF
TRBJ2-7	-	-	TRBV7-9	TGTGCCAGCAGCTCCACTACCTACGAGCAGTACTTC	CASSSTTYEQYF
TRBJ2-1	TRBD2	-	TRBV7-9	TGTGCCAGCAGCTTGCTACTAGCGGGAGAAATCTACAATGAGCAGTTCTTC	CASSLLLAGEIYNEQFF
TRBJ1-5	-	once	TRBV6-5	TGTGCCAGCAGTTACGATAATAGCAATCAGCCCCAGCATTTT	CASSYDNSNQPQHF
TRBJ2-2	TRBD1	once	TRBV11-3	TGTGCCAGCTCGGGGACAGGTTTTACCGGGGAGCTGTTTTTT	CASSGTGFTGELFF
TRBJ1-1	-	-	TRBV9	TGTGCCAGCAGCGTAGGCCCCGGTGGTCCTGAAGCTTTCTTT	CASSVGPGGPEAFF